Shown below are 32 T cell receptor beta chains from a single sample sequenced in a study of response to subunit inactivated influenza vaccine. Each CDR3 protein is one row after TCRdb ran MiXCR on the RT-PCR reads. The sample includes some 570,000 distinct CDR3 sequences, about 10% seen only once; the top ten take 11%. These sequences were also reported in another study, on T cells expressing NK-cell markers. Turning to that study: UMIs accompanied the 5'RACE template switching by which TCR beta cDNA was made.

Sequences were derived from PBMCs from blood, sampled on the day of vaccination. All receptors come from a man aged 45-60 years who received an inactivated influenza vaccine.

In its sample, this clonotype was seen many times. The CDR3 spells CASSQVPSGSFINEQFF. The CDR3 DNA is TGTGCCAGCAGTCAGGTTCCTAGCGGGAGTTTCATTAATGAGCAGTTCTTC. V is TRBV12-3 or TRBV12-4 and J is TRBJ2-1; 10 nucleotides agree with TRBD2. This CDR3 comprises 17 residues. J was trimmed by 7 bases and V by 5 bases; bases with no gene match: 14.

This clonotype was seen more than once but under ten times. The genes are TRBV14 and TRBJ2-7; 9 positions agree with TRBD1. CDR1 is SGHDN, CDR2 FVKESK, per germline. V shed 7 bases, J shed 0 bases, and the junction held 4 bases outside the gene matches. This CDR3 contains 14 residues. In DNA, the CDR3 is TGTGCCAGCAACAGACAGGGGGTCTCCTACGAGCAGTACTTC. It specifies CASNRQGVSYEQYF.

The chain carries TRBV4-2 and TRBJ2-1; 14 nucleotides align to TRBD2. Germline V gene data show CDR1 as LGHNA and CDR2 as YNFKEQ. J gave up 5 bases and V 3 bases, and 3 bases lay outside the gene matches. The CDR3 is made up of 16 amino acids. CDR3 nucleotides: TGTGCCAGCAGCCACATGGGACTAGCGGGGGACAATGAGCAGTTCTTC. The encoded protein is CASSHMGLAGDNEQFF.

The chain joins TRBV18 to TRBJ1-1; possibly TRBD1 for D (5 bases). CDR3 length: 14 amino acids. V lost 3 bases and J lost 1, with 9 bases in between. CDR1 and CDR2 (germline): KGHSH, LQKENI. The CDR3 region is CASSPSQGNTEAFF. The CDR3 DNA is TGTGCCAGCTCACCCTCGCAGGGGAACACTGAAGCTTTCTTT.

The CDR3 region has the DNA TGTGCCAGCAGCTTAGAGGGACATAAGTACGAGCAGTACTTC. This codes for CASSLEGHKYEQYF. V gene TRBV7-2 combines with J gene TRBJ2-7; tentative D call: TRBD1 (6 bases). This CDR3 is 14 amino acids long. Germline V lookup: CDR1 SGHTA, CDR2 FQGNSA. Trimming stripped 1 base from V and 4 bases from J, with 11 bases between. The full variable domain, its missing parts supplied by reference TRBV7-2 and TRBJ2-7, is GAGVSQSPSNKVTEKGKDVELRCDPISGHTALYWYRQSLGQGLEFLIYFQGNSAPDKSGLPSDRFSAERTGGSVSTLTIQRTQQEDSAVYLCASSLEGHKYEQYFGPGTRLTVT.

V and J are TRBV10-3 and TRBJ2-5, with D maybe TRBD1 (6 bases). CDR1 ENHRY and CDR2 SYGVKD come from the germline V gene. Between the trimmed V and J ends, which lost 5 bases and 3 bases, there was a span of 19 bases. This CDR3 spans 16 amino acids. CDR3 protein: CAISFTITGTEETQYF. In nucleotides, the CDR3 is TGTGCCATCAGTTTCACGATTACAGGGACCGAAGAGACCCAGTACTTC.

This chain links TRBV29-1 with TRBJ2-7; 12 bases are shared with TRBD2. The CDR3 sequence is 14 residues long. Germline V gene lookup returns CDR1 SQVTM and CDR2 ANQGSEA. V shed 5 bases and J 3 bases; nucleotides not matched to a gene: 5. The CDR3 reads CSVKLAGGNYEQYF. DNA of the CDR3: TGCAGCGTTAAACTAGCGGGGGGCAACTACGAGCAGTACTTC.

This clonotype has more than one count but fewer than ten. This rearrangement joins TRBV24-1 to TRBJ2-3; 7 bases agree with TRBD2. The germline V gene encodes CDR1 KGHDR and CDR2 SFDVKD. The CDR3 loop spans 16 amino acids. After removal of 2 bases from V and 3 bases from J, the junction contained 7 bases not matched to a gene. The DNA for the CDR3 is TGTGCCACCAGTGATTCGGGCGGGAGTGTAACAGATACGCAGTATTTT. Residues: CATSDSGGSVTDTQYF.

This clonotype was seen a handful of times. This rearrangement joins TRBV7-9 to TRBJ1-1; tentatively, D is TRBD1 (5 bases). Germline values: CDR1 SEHNR, CDR2 FQNEAQ (reference sequence). This CDR3 contains 12 residues. The V end was cut by 6 bases, the J end by 6 bases, with 11 bases between. The CDR3 is CASRPGWAEAFF. The CDR3 bases are TGTGCCAGCAGGCCAGGGTGGGCTGAAGCTTTCTTT.

This clonotype occurred many times. This chain links TRBV11-2 with TRBJ2-1; 11 positions match TRBD2. CDR3 size: 16 residues. Losses at the gene ends were 1 base for V and 3 bases for J; bases not matched to a gene: 2. Germline V gene lookup returns CDR1 SGHAT and CDR2 FQNNGV. CDR3 nucleotides: TGTGCCAGCAGCTTAGTAGCGGGAGGGCACTACAATGAGCAGTTCTTC. It yields the protein CASSLVAGGHYNEQFF.

This clonotype was observed a few times. The chain links TRBV7-2 to TRBJ1-4; a weak D match, TRBD1 (6 bases). Germline CDR1 SGHTA, CDR2 FQGNSA. The CDR3 contains 15 residues. V shed 5 bases and J shed 8 bases, with 18 bases lying between them. CDR3 in DNA: TGTGCCAGCAGCGATGGACAGACACGTGGGGAAAAACTGTTTTTT. Its translation is CASSDGQTRGEKLFF.

The rearrangement uses TRBV6-5 and TRBJ2-3; 13 bases fit TRBD2. The CDR3 runs to 18 residues. Germline trimming cut 0 bases from V and 3 bases from J; bases unmatched to any gene: 6. The germline CDR1 and CDR2 sequences are MNHEY and SVGAGI. CDR3 residues: CASSYSWTSGGRTDTQYF. The CDR3 DNA is TGTGCCAGCAGTTACTCGTGGACTAGCGGGGGAAGGACAGATACGCAGTATTTT.

This clonotype occurred a few times. This chain connects TRBV9 to TRBJ2-1; 7 bases map to TRBD1. V trimming: 3 bases; J trimming: 4 bases; junction bases outside the gene matches: 7. Per germline, CDR1 SGDLS and CDR2 YYNGEE. The CDR3 has 15 residues. The CDR3 DNA reads as TGTGCCAGCAGCGCCGAGGGGGACAGATACAATGAGCAGTTCTTC. Its translation is CASSAEGDRYNEQFF.

The sample holds a few counts of this clonotype. V and J are TRBV4-3 and TRBJ2-7; D gene unclear. Trimming took 6 bases from V and 3 from J, leaving 18 bases between them. CDR1 and CDR2 (germline): LGHNA, YSLEER. The CDR3 sequence is 15 residues long. CDR3 bases: TGCGCCAGCAGAGGATCCCATGGTGGAGTCTACGAGCAGTACTTC. Its protein product is CASRGSHGGVYEQYF.

CDR3 residues: CASRSDPGQDYNEQFF. In DNA, the CDR3 is TGCGCCAGCAGATCGGATCCGGGACAGGACTACAATGAGCAGTTCTTC. V and J are TRBV5-1 and TRBJ2-1; 8 bases agree with TRBD1. The CDR3 totals 16 residues. The junction had 10 bases not matched to a gene; V was cut back by 5 bases and J by 3 bases. Germline CDR1 is SGHRS and CDR2 is YFSETQ.

This clonotype was found many times. The chain employs TRBV28 and TRBJ2-1; 10 bases line up with TRBD1. Germline V gene lookup returns CDR1 MDHEN and CDR2 SYDVKM. The length of the CDR3 is 17 residues. The J segment lost 6 bases and the V segment lost 3 bases, leaving 11 bases of the junction unmatched. Here the CDR3 DNA reads TGTGCCAGCAGTTTTACATCCGGGACAGGGGTACGCAATGAGCAGTTCTTC. This codes for CASSFTSGTGVRNEQFF.

The genes are TRBV29-1 and TRBJ1-3; D is unclear. The CDR3 spans 14 residues. Germline V gene data show CDR1 as SQVTM and CDR2 as ANQGSEA. V lost 4 bases to trimming and J lost 0 bases, with 10 bases between them. The CDR3 loop is CSVATDSSGNTIYF. The CDR3 nucleotides are TGCAGCGTTGCGACGGATAGCTCTGGAAACACCATATATTTT. The variable domain in full, completed from reference TRBV29-1 and TRBJ1-3, reads SAVISQKPSRDICQRGTSLTIQCQVDSQVTMMFWYRQQPGQSLTLIATANQGSEATYESGFVIDKFPISRPNLTFSTLTVSNMSPEDSSIYLCSVATDSSGNTIYFGEGSWLTVV.

This clonotype was detected many times. V is TRBV28 and J is TRBJ2-7; 9 bases agree with TRBD2. The germline V gene encodes CDR1 MDHEN and CDR2 SYDVKM. This CDR3 has 14 amino acids. J lost 3 bases, V lost 2 bases, and 2 bases had no gene match. The CDR3 loop reads CASSLGLAIYEQYF. The CDR3 bases are TGTGCCAGCAGTTTAGGACTAGCGATCTACGAGCAGTACTTC.

This clonotype was found many times. The gene calls are TRBV12-3 or TRBV12-4 and TRBJ2-2; D is undetermined. V was pared by 6 bases and J by 7 bases, with 18 bases between. The CDR3 contains 15 residues. CDR3 nucleotide sequence: TGTGCCAGCAGGGAAAATCCCGGTGTAATCGGGGAGCTGTTTTTT. Translated: CASRENPGVIGELFF.

The genes are TRBV7-2 and TRBJ1-2, with 10 nucleotides matching TRBD1. The trim removed 3 bases at V and 7 bases at J, leaving 8 bases unmatched. The CDR3 runs to 15 residues. Germline V CDR1 and CDR2: SGHTA, FQGNSA. CDR3 sequence (DNA): TGTGCCAGCAGCTTTGCAGGGACAGGGGCCTCTGGCTACACCTTC. Amino acid sequence: CASSFAGTGASGYTF.

This clonotype has at least ten counts. The chain carries TRBV7-9 and TRBJ2-7, with D uncertain. The CDR3 has 11 residues. Germline V gene data show CDR1 as SEHNR and CDR2 as FQNEAQ (reference sequence). V shed 7 bases and J shed 2 bases, with 6 bases lying between them. CDR3 sequence: CASTRAYEQYF. The CDR3 DNA reads as TGTGCCAGCACCCGAGCCTACGAGCAGTACTTC.

This clonotype was picked up a small number of times. The rearrangement links TRBV4-3 to TRBJ1-1, with 12 bases matching TRBD1. Trimming removed 5 bases from V and 5 bases from J; junction bases left unmatched: 9. Germline-derived CDR1 and CDR2 are LGHNA and YSLEER. The CDR3 is made up of 16 amino acids. CDR3 residues: CASSRGTGGWGTEAFF. CDR3 coding DNA: TGCGCCAGCAGCAGAGGGACAGGGGGCTGGGGAACTGAAGCTTTCTTT.

The rearrangement joins TRBV4-3 to TRBJ1-2; D perhaps matches TRBD1 (6 bases). CDR1 is LGHNA and CDR2 is YSLEER in the germline V gene. The CDR3 covers 17 residues. Trimming cost V 0 bases and J 4 bases, with 18 bases left between them. As DNA, the CDR3 is TGCGCCAGCAGCCAAGATCTTACAGGGACAAAGAGCTATGGCTACACCTTC. This gives the protein CASSQDLTGTKSYGYTF.

This clonotype has a handful of counts. The chain is built from TRBV10-3 and TRBJ2-1; 9 nucleotides align to TRBD1. The CDR3 runs to 16 residues. The germline gives CDR1 ENHRY, CDR2 SYGVKD. V lost 6 bases, J lost 5 bases, and 11 bases stayed unmatched. The chain's CDR3 is CAISPGPDRGNNEQFF. CDR3 in DNA: TGTGCCATCAGCCCCGGCCCGGACAGGGGAAACAATGAGCAGTTCTTC.

This clonotype has a count of ten or more. The gene calls are TRBV5-1 and TRBJ2-2; 8 bases fit TRBD2. The germline V gene has CDR1 SGHRS and CDR2 YFSETQ. The CDR3 loop spans 15 amino acids. The junction had 1 base not matched to a gene; V was cut back by 3 bases and J by 0 bases. CDR3 in amino acids: CASSSAGANTGELFF. Here the CDR3 DNA reads TGCGCCAGCAGCTCAGCGGGGGCGAACACCGGGGAGCTGTTTTTT.

This clonotype has just a few counts. The rearrangement links TRBV28 to TRBJ2-3; D remains ambiguous. The V end lost 6 bases, the J end lost 10 bases, and 14 bases lay between the germline ends. The CDR3 runs 12 residues. Looked up from germline, CDR1 is MDHEN and CDR2 is SYDVKM. The chain's CDR3 is CASSDLISAQYF. The CDR3 DNA reads TGTGCCAGCAGCGACTTGATTTCAGCGCAGTATTTT.

This rearrangement joins TRBV7-2 to TRBJ2-1, with 8 bases matching TRBD2. J was trimmed by 2 bases and V by 3 bases; bases with no gene match: 3. The CDR3 has 15 residues. Germline lookup yields CDR1 SGHTA and CDR2 FQGNSA. In nucleotides, the CDR3 is TGTGCCAGCAGCTTTATAGCGGGGCCCTACAATGAGCAGTTCTTC. This codes for CASSFIAGPYNEQFF.

This clonotype was detected only a few times. This chain joins TRBV6-5 and TRBJ1-1; unclear D gene. Germline-derived CDR1 and CDR2 are MNHEY and SVGAGI. This CDR3 has 12 residues. In DNA, the CDR3 is TGTGCTACGACTACCCCGGGGTGGGGAGCTTTCTTT. Amino acids: CATTTPGWGAFF.

The chain recombines TRBV20-1 with TRBJ1-1; D unresolved. V was cut by 0 bases and J by 8 bases, with 22 bases left in between. The V gene's germline CDR1 is DFQATT and CDR2 SNEGSKA (reference sequence). The CDR3 is made up of 16 amino acids. The CDR3 protein is CSARDGKRAGTLEAFF. The CDR3 nucleotides are TGCAGTGCTAGAGATGGAAAGAGGGCGGGTACCCTGGAAGCTTTCTTT.

This clonotype was detected a few times. This chain uses TRBV12-3 or TRBV12-4 with TRBJ1-4; a possible D gene is TRBD1 (6 bases). The V end lost 6 bases, the J end lost 4 bases, and 12 bases lay between the germline ends. The CDR3 has 14 residues. The CDR3 sequence is CASSARQVNEKLFF. CDR3 DNA: TGTGCCAGCAGCGCACGACAGGTTAATGAAAAACTGTTTTTT.

V usage is TRBV5-1 and J usage is TRBJ2-4; D may correspond to TRBD1 or TRBD2 (6 bases each). V shed 4 bases and J shed 6 bases, with 14 bases lying between them. Per germline, CDR1 SGHRS and CDR2 YFSETQ. The CDR3 is made up of 14 amino acids. CDR3 bases: TGCGCCAGCAGCAGGGGGACCGGGGGAAACATTCAGTACTTC. This codes for CASSRGTGGNIQYF.

This clonotype was counted only a few times. The final CDR3 position lacks the conserved phenylalanine or tryptophan, pointing to a likely read error. It is unclear where the CDR3 begins or ends on the DNA, so no DNA is shown, and the CDR3 is as TCRdb lists it. V usage is TRBV15 and J usage is TRBJ1-2. The length of the CDR3 is 12 amino acids, counting both ends. Germline CDR1 reads LNHNV; CDR2 reads YYDKDF (reference sequence). The CDR3 here is CATSRDGLNGQL.